Listed here are 5 T cell receptor beta chains from one sample, sequenced in a study of blood T cell repertoires in COVID-19. Repertoires were generated with immunoSEQ multiplex PCR, while TCRdb's copy carries only in-frame clones and drops some. The data show fewer than 350,000 clones, with approximately 83% seen just once and more than 2% held by the top ten. The sequenced sample consisted of PBMCs or T cells enriched from blood (not recorded which). The receptors originated from a young man who had recovered from COVID-19.

This chain links TRBV2 with TRBJ2-3; 10 bases line up with TRBD2. This CDR3 has 14 residues. The germline V gene encodes CDR1 SNHLY and CDR2 FYNNEI. J was trimmed by 4 bases and V by 8 bases; bases with no gene match: 6. CDR3 in DNA: TGTGCCAGCGGAGTAGCGGGGGGCCCAGATACGCAGTATTTT. This sequence encodes CASGVAGGPDTQYF.

The V gene is TRBV19, the J gene TRBJ2-5; D not certain. CDR3 size: 12 residues. Trimming removed 6 bases at V and 0 bases at J, with 5 bases between. Germline V lookup: CDR1 LNHDA, CDR2 SQIVND (reference sequence). In DNA, the CDR3 is TGTGCCAGTAGCCGGTACCAAGAGACCCAGTACTTC. Its protein product is CASSRYQETQYF.

This clone was seen a few times. The chain recombines TRBV6-5 with TRBJ2-7; D gene ambiguous. The CDR3 runs to 14 residues. The ends were cut back, 10 bases at V and 0 bases at J, with 16 bases in the middle. Looked up from germline, CDR1 is MNHEY and CDR2 is SVGAGI. The CDR3 reads CATAPRKLSYEQYF. In DNA form, the CDR3 reads TGTGCCACAGCCCCGAGGAAACTCTCCTACGAGCAGTACTTC.

The rearrangement uses TRBV14 and TRBJ1-2; D remains unclear. Germline V lookup: CDR1 SGHDN, CDR2 FVKESK. Trimming shortened V by 2 bases and J by 4 bases, and 14 bases separated the two germline ends. The CDR3 contains 15 residues. The CDR3 loop reads CASSQQSLDIYGYTF. CDR3 DNA: TGTGCCAGCAGCCAACAATCCTTAGACATCTATGGCTACACCTTC. The complete variable domain, with remaining parts taken from reference TRBV14 and TRBJ1-2, reads EAGVTQFPSHSVIEKGQTVTLRCDPISGHDNLYWYRRVMGKEIKFLLHFVKESKQDESGMPNNRFLAERTGGTYSTLKVQPAELEDSGVYFCASSQQSLDIYGYTFGSGTRLTVV.

In this sample, this clone turned up a few times. This chain uses TRBV18 with TRBJ2-1, with TRBD2 matching over 10 bases. J gave up 6 bases and V 6 bases, and 8 bases lay outside the gene matches. The CDR3 contains 15 residues. From germline, CDR1 is KGHSH and CDR2 LQKENI. This chain's CDR3 is CASSQSGGDLNEQFF. The CDR3 DNA follows: TGTGCCAGCTCTCAGAGCGGGGGGGATCTCAATGAGCAGTTCTTC.